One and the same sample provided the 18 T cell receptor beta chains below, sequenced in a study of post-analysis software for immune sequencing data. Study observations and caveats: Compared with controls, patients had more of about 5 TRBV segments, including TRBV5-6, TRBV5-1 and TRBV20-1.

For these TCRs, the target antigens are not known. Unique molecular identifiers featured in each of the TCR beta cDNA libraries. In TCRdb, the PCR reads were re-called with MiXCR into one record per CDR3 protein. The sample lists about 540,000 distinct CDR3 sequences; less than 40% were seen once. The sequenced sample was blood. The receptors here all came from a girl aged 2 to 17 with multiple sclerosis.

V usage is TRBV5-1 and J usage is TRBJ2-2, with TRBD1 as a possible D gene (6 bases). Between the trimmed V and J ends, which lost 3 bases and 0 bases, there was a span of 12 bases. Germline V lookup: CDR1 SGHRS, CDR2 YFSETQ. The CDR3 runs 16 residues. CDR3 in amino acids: CASSSDRPSNTGELFF. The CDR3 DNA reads TGCGCCAGCAGCTCGGACAGACCTTCGAACACCGGGGAGCTGTTTTTT.

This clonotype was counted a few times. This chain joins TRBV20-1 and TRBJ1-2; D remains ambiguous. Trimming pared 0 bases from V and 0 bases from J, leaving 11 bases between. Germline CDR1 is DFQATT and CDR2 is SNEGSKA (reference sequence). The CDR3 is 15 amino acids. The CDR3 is CSARDSPRANYGYTF. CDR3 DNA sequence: TGCAGTGCTAGAGATAGCCCAAGAGCTAACTATGGCTACACCTTC.

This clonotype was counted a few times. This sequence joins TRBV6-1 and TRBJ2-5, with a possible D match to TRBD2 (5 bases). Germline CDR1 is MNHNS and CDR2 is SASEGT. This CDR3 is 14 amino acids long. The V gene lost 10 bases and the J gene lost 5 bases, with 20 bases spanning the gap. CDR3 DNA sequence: TGTGCCATCCGCCCCGTCCCCCCGGGGGAGACCCAGTACTTC. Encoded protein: CAIRPVPPGETQYF.

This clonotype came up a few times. The CDR3 is CSAREWGEDYEQYF. The CDR3 DNA is TGCAGTGCTAGAGAATGGGGGGAGGACTACGAGCAGTACTTC. This chain uses TRBV20-1 with TRBJ2-7, with D tentatively TRBD2 (6 bases). V shed 0 bases and J shed 3 bases, with 12 bases lying between them. Germline assignment: CDR1 DFQATT and CDR2 SNEGSKA (reference sequence). CDR3 length: 14 residues.

The DNA for the CDR3 is TGTGCCAGCAGCCAAGACGACAGGAGGAACACTGAAGCTTTCTTT. It translates to CASSQDDRRNTEAFF. This sequence joins TRBV4-2 and TRBJ1-1; possibly TRBD1 for D (6 bases). CDR1 is LGHNA and CDR2 is YNFKEQ in the germline V gene. The V end was cut by 0 bases, the J end by 1 base, with 9 bases between. The length of the CDR3 is 15 residues.

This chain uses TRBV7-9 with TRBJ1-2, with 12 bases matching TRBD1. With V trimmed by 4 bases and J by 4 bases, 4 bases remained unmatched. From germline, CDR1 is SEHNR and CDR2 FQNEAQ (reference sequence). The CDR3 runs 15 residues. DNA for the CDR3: TGTGCCAGCAGCTCCCGGGACAGGGGGCCCTATGGCTACACCTTC. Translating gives CASSSRDRGPYGYTF.

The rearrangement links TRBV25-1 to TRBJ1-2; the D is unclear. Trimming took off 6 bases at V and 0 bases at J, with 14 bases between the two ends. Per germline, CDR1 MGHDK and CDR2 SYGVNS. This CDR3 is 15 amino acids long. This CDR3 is CASREGQVPNYGYTF. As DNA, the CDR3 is TGTGCCAGCAGGGAAGGGCAGGTTCCTAACTATGGCTACACCTTC.

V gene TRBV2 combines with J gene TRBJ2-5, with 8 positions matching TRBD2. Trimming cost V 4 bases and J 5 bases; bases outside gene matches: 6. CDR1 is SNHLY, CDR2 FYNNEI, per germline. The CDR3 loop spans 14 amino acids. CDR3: CASSATSAIETQYF. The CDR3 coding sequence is TGTGCCAGCAGTGCGACTAGCGCGATCGAGACCCAGTACTTC.

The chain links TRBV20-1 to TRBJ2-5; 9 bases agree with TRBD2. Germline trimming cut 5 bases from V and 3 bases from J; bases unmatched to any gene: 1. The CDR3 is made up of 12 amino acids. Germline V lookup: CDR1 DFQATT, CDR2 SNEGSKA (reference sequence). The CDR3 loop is CSALAGEETQYF. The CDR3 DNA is TGCAGTGCTTTAGCGGGGGAAGAGACCCAGTACTTC.

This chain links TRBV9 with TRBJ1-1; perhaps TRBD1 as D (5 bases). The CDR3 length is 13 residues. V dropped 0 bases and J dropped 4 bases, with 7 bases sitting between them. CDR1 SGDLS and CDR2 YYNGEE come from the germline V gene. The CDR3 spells CASSVGGFTEAFF. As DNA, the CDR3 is TGTGCCAGCAGCGTAGGGGGGTTCACTGAAGCTTTCTTT.

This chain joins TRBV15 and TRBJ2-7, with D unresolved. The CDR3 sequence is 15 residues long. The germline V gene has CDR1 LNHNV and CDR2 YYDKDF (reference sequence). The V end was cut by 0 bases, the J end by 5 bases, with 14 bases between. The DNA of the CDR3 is TGTGCCACCAGCAGAGAATTGGGGATCTTGGACGAGCAGTACTTC. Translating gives CATSRELGILDEQYF.

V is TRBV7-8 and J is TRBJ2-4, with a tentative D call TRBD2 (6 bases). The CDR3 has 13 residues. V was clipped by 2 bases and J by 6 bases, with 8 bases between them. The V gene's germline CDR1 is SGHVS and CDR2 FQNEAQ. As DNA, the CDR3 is TGTGCCAGCAGCTTATGGGGAGGAAACATTCAGTACTTC. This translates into CASSLWGGNIQYF.

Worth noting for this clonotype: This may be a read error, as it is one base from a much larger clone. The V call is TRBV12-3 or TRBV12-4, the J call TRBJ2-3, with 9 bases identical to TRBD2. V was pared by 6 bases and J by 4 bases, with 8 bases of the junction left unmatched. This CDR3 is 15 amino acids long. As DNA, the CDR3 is TGTGCCAGCAGATCTAGCGGGGTTAGCGCAGATACGCAGTATTTT. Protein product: CASRSSGVSADTQYF.

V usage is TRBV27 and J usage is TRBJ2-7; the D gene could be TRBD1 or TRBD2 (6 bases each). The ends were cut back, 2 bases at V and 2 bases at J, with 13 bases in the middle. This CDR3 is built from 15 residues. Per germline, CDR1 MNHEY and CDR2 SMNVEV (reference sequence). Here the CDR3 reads CASSLGGTPPYEQYF. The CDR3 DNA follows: TGTGCCAGCAGTTTAGGCGGGACACCCCCCTACGAGCAGTACTTC.

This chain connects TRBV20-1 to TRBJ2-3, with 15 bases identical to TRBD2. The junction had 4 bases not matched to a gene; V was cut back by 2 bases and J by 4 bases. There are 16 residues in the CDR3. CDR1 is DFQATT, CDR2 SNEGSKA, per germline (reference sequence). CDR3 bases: TGCAGTGCTAGATCTGGGACTAGCGGGGGGCCAGATACGCAGTATTTT. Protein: CSARSGTSGGPDTQYF.

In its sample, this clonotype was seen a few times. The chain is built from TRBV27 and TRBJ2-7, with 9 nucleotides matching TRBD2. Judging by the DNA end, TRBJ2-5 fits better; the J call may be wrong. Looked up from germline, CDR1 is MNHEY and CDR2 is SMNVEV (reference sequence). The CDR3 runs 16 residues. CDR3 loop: CASSLGRLAGRETQYF. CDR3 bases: TGTGCCAGCAGTTTAGGCCGGCTAGCGGGGCGCGAGACCCAGTACTTC.

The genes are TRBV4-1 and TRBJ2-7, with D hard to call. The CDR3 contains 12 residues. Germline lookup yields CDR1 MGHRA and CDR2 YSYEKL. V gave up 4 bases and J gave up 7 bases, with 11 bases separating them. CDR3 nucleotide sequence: TGCGCCAGCAGCCCCCCAGCTCGGGAGCAGTACTTC. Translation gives CASSPPAREQYF.

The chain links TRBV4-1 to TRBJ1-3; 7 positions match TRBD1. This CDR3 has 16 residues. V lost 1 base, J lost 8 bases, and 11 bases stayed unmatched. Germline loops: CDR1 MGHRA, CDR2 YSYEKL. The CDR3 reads CASSQVGQARGDTIYF. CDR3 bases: TGCGCCAGCAGCCAAGTCGGACAGGCCCGAGGGGACACCATATATTTT.